This T cell receptor (beta chain) derives from a study of shared clonotypes between healthy human individuals. Study summary: The people who gave samples were a couple of women and three men aged 18 to 49.

Naive CD8 cells lacked CD45RO and underwent positive selection for CCR7, leaving out terminally differentiated effector memory CD45RA+ cells. V was pared by 3 bases and J by 5 bases, with 17 bases between. The CDR3 covers 15 residues. Germline V gene lookup returns CDR1 SGDLS and CDR2 YYNGEE. Authors' analysis steps: With immunoSEQ giving junction-only sequences and no quality scores, filtering differed. TCRdb's table, derived via immunoSEQ multiplex PCR, lists solely in-frame clones and lacks some. Clonal size and the V and J genes are those of that table, whereas D and trimming came from the DNA. Of around 2,000,000 clones detected, less than 95% appear once; the ten largest clones hold roughly 1%.

The chain has TRBV9 and TRBJ2-5, with a tentative D call TRBD2 (6 bases). The receptor was isolated from a man between 18 and 35 years old in good health. What was sequenced was naive CD8+ T cells sorted from blood. In DNA, the CDR3 is TGTGCCAGCAGCGCGGATTTGGGGGGTCGGGAGACCCAGTACTTC. It encodes CASSADLGGRETQYF.